This T cell receptor (beta chain) is drawn from a study of blood T cell repertoires in COVID-19. Sequencing used immunoSEQ multiplex PCR; TCRdb keeps in-frame clones, though not all of them. Of fewer than 350,000 clones in the sample, 70% to 90% are singletons; the top ten hold around 7.8%. This clone was seen only once. The source of this sequence is a human donor in a cohort sampled during active COVID-19. Sequenced: peripheral blood.

The CDR3 DNA is TGTGCCAGCAGCTACAGGGGGGACATTCAGTACTTC. Translating it yields CASSYRGDIQYF. The chain links TRBV3-1 (or the pseudogene TRBV3-2) to TRBJ2-4; TRBD1 matches at 8 bases. The CDR3 is 12 amino acids. Germline CDR1 is LGHDT and CDR2 is YNNKEL (reference sequence). Losses at the gene ends were 5 bases for V and 8 bases for J; bases not matched to a gene: 2.